The sequence of this T cell receptor beta chain was determined in a study of siplizumab effects on memory and regulatory T cells. Turning to this clone: Its antigen is as yet unknown.

Generated by immunoSEQ multiplex PCR, the TCRdb table keeps only in-frame clones and is missing some. The sample has 85,000 to 95,000 clones, approximately 95% seen once; the top ten hold around 0.3%. Per the germline V gene, CDR1 is SGHDT and CDR2 is YYEEEE. The CDR3 is 14 amino acids. V gave up 2 bases and J gave up 9 bases, with 18 bases separating them. Findings of the study overall: Greater diversity than memory cells seemed evident in naive T cells, which also appeared to be major alloresponse contributors. Proliferating CD4+ or CD8+ clones, roughly 80-97% of them, lacked an assignable naive or memory phenotype.

This sequence was found in a human donor in good health. The chain combines TRBV5-6 with TRBJ2-7; tentatively, D is TRBD2 (7 bases). Sequencing was performed on non-Treg CD4+ T cells sorted from blood. The CDR3, as DNA: TGTGCCAGCAGCTTCGGACTAGGGGGAGAGGTGCAGTACTTC. Encoded protein: CASSFGLGGEVQYF.